Below, one T cell receptor beta chain is given with its context. Its target is not known. Repertoires were generated with immunoSEQ multiplex PCR, while TCRdb's copy carries only in-frame clones and drops some. The data contain roughly 63,000 clones, around four fifths of them singletons. The sample belongs to a study of OX40 agonist ivuxolimab in advanced cancers. For the study at large: Aged roughly 23 to 80 with a mean of 60 years, they were almost 85% male.

Whole-study results and caveats: The CD4+ and CD8+ T cells in the blood had expanded clonally by week 6 at 0.1 to 3.0 mg/kg.

This specimen was CD4+ or CD8+ T cells sorted from blood, taken in a trial of the OX40 agonist ivuxolimab. This TCR derives from an adult with an advanced solid tumor such as melanoma, head and neck, liver or kidney cancer.

CDR3 amino acids: CASSMVGFNQPQHF. The CDR3 bases are TGTGCCAGTTCCATGGTGGGGTTTAATCAGCCCCAGCATTTT. The chain combines TRBV19 with TRBJ1-5; D is unresolved. Germline CDR1 is LNHDA and CDR2 is SQIVND (reference sequence). This CDR3 region has 14 residues. Trimming took off 8 bases at V and 4 bases at J, with 15 bases between the two ends.